This T cell receptor beta chain emerged from a study of blood T cell repertoires in COVID-19. Assay used: immunoSEQ multiplex PCR; TCRdb lists only in-frame clones, some missing. This table holds about 350,000 clones, about 87% found once. Trimming removed 10 bases from V and 4 bases from J; junction bases left unmatched: 10. Per germline, CDR1 MRHNA and CDR2 SNTAGT. This CDR3 has 15 amino acids. J is TRBJ2-1 and V is TRBV6-4; TRBD2 matches 10 bases. The TCR originated in a woman aged 45-60 years with COVID-19, enrolled during active disease. Sequenced material: peripheral blood. CDR3 bases: TGTGCCACCCAGCGGGAGGGCCTGGGGTACAATGAGCAGTTCTTC. Translated, it gives CATQREGLGYNEQFF.